This T cell receptor (beta chain) is drawn from a study of early T cells in non-severe SARS-CoV-2 infection. Findings and limits, study-wide: Matching against VDJdb likely underestimated virus-specific expansions, favoring anti-spike CD8.

Points on this clonotype: The antigen is undetermined.

Tagging with unique molecular identifiers was applied to individual cDNA molecules. TCRdb fed the 5' RACE reads into MiXCR, producing one record per CDR3 protein. The data contain around 39,000 distinct CDR3 sequences, roughly 7.9% of them seen just once; the ten biggest clones take up around 12%. The material was whole blood, obtained at baseline. This sequence was found in an adult who was a healthcare worker with PCR-confirmed SARS-CoV-2 infection or an uninfected control (not recorded which).

This chain's CDR3 is CASSPPGAGLNTGELFF. DNA of the CDR3: TGTGCCAGCTCACCACCGGGGGCAGGGTTGAACACCGGGGAGCTGTTTTTT. The rearrangement links TRBV18 to TRBJ2-2; D perhaps matches TRBD1 (6 bases). The CDR3 has 17 amino acids. V gave up 0 bases and J gave up 1 base, with 12 bases separating them. Germline V gene lookup returns CDR1 KGHSH and CDR2 LQKENI.